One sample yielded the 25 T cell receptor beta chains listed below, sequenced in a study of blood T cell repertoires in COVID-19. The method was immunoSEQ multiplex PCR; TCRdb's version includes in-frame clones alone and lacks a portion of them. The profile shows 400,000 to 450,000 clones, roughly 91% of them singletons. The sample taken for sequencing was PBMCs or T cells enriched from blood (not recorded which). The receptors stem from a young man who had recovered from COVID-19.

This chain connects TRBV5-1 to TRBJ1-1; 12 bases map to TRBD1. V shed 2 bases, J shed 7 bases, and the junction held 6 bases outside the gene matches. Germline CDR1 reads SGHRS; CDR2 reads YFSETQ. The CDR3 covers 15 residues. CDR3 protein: CASSLAGQGANEAFF. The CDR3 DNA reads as TGCGCCAGCAGCTTAGCGGGACAGGGGGCGAATGAAGCTTTCTTT.

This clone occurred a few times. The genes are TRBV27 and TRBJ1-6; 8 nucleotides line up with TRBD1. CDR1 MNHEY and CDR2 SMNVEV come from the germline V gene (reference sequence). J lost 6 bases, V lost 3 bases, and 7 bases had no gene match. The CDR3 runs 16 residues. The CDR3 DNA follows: TGTGCCAGCAGTTTTTCGGGGGACAGGTTTAATTCACCCCTCCACTTT. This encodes CASSFSGDRFNSPLHF.

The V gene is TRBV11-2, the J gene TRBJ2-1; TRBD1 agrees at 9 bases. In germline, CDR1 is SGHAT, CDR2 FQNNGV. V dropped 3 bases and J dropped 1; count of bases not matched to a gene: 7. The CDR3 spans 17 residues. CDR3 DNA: TGTGCCAGCAGCTTTACAGGGGGCAGATCGTCCTACAATGAGCAGTTCTTC. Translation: CASSFTGGRSSYNEQFF.

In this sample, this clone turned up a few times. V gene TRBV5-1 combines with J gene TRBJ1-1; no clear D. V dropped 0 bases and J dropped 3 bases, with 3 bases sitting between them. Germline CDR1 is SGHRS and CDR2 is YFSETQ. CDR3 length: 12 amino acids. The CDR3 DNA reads TGCGCCAGCAGCTTGGGAGACACTGAAGCTTTCTTT. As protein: CASSLGDTEAFF.

The CDR3 nucleotides read TGTGCCAGCAGCCGACTAGCTGGGGAGGGCGGGGAGCAGTACTTC. Translation gives CASSRLAGEGGEQYF. The chain is built from TRBV14 and TRBJ2-7; 7 positions agree with TRBD2. Germline lookup yields CDR1 SGHDN and CDR2 FVKESK. The CDR3 spans 15 residues. Trimming cost V 4 bases and J 7 bases; bases outside gene matches: 13.

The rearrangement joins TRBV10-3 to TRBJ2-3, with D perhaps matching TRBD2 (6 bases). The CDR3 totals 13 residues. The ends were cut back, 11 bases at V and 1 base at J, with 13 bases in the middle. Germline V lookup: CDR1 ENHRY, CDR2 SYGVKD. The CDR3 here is CAVGSGRTDTQYF. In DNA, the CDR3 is TGTGCCGTGGGTAGCGGACGCACAGATACGCAGTATTTT.

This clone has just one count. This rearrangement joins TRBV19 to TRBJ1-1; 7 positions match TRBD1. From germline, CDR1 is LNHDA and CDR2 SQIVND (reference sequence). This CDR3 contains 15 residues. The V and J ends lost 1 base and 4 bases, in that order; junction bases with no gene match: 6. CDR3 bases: TGTGCCAGTAGTATAGTCGAGACAGGGAGCACTGAAGCTTTCTTT. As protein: CASSIVETGSTEAFF.

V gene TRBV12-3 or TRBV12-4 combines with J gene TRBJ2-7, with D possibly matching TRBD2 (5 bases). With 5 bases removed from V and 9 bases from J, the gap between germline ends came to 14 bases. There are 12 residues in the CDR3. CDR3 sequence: CASSPSGLGQYF. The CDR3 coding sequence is TGTGCCAGCAGTCCCTCAGGACTGGGGCAGTACTTC.

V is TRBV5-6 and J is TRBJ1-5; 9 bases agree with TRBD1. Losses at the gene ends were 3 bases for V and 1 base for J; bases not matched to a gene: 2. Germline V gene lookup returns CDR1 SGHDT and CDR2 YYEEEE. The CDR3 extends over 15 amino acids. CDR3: CASSWGTGSNQPQHF. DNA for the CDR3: TGTGCCAGCAGCTGGGGGACAGGGAGCAATCAGCCCCAGCATTTT.

The CDR3 here is CASSVVGQGFTQYF. The CDR3 DNA is TGTGCCAGCAGCGTGGTGGGACAGGGATTTACGCAGTATTTT. The chain uses TRBV5-6 and TRBJ2-3; 9 bases fit TRBD1. The CDR3 is made up of 14 amino acids. Germline V lookup: CDR1 SGHDT, CDR2 YYEEEE. J was trimmed by 8 bases and V by 4 bases; bases with no gene match: 8. The full variable domain, in which reference TRBV5-6 and TRBJ2-3 provide the parts outside the CDR3, is DAGVTQSPTHLIKTRGQQVTLRCSPKSGHDTVSWYQQALGQGPQFIFQYYEEEERQRGNFPDRFSGHQFPNYSSELNVNALLLGDSALYLCASSVVGQGFTQYFGPGTRLTVL.

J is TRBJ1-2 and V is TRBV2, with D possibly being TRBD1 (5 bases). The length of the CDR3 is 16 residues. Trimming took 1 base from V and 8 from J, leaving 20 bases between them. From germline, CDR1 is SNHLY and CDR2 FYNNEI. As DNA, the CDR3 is TGTGCCAGCAGTGAAGGCGGGGCCCGGTCCAGAGGAGGCTACACCTTC. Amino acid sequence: CASSEGGARSRGGYTF.

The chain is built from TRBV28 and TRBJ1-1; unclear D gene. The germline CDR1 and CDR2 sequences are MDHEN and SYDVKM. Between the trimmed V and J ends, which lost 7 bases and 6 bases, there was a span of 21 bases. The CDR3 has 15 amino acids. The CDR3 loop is CASTAPRRIVAEAFF. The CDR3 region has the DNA TGTGCCAGCACCGCCCCACGGAGGATCGTAGCTGAAGCTTTCTTT.

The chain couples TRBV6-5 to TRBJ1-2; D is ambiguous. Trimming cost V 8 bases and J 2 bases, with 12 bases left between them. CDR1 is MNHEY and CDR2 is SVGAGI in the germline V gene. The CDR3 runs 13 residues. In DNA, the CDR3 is TGTGCCAGCCCGGGGAGGAAGAACTATGGCTACACCTTC. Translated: CASPGRKNYGYTF.

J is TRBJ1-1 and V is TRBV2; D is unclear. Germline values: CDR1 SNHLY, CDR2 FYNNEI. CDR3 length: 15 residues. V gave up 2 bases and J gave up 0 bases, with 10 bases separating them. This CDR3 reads CASSERGYMNTEAFF. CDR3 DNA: TGTGCCAGCAGTGAACGGGGATACATGAACACTGAAGCTTTCTTT.

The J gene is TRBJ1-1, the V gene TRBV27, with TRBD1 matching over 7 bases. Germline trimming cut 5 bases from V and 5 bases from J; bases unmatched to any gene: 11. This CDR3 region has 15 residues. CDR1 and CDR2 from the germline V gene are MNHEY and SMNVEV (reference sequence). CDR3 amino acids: CASSPQTGLRTEAFF. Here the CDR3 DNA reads TGTGCCAGCAGTCCCCAGACAGGGTTGCGAACTGAAGCTTTCTTT.

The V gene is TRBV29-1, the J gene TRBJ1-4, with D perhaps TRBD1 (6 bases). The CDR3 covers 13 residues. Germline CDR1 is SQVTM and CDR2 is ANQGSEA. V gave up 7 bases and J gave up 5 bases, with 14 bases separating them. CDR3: CSGQQGANEKLFF. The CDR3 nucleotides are TGCAGCGGTCAACAGGGAGCGAATGAAAAACTGTTTTTT.

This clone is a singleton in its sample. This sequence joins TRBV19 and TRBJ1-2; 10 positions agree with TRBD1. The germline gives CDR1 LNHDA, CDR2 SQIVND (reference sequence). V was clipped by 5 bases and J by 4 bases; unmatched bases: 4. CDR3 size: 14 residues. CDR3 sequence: CASSSTGGVYGYTF. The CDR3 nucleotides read TGTGCCAGTAGTTCGACAGGGGGCGTCTATGGCTACACCTTC.

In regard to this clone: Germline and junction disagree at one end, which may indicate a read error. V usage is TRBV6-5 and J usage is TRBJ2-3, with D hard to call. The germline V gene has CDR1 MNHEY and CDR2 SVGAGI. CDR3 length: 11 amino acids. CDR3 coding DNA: TGTGCCAGCAGCAACTTAGATGCGCAGTATTTT. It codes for CASSNLDAQYF.

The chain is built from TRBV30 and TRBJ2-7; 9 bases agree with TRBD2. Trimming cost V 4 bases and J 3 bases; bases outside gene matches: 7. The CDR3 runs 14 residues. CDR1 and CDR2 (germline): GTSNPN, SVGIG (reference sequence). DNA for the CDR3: TGTGCCTGGATCATAGCGGGAGCACGCTACGAGCAGTACTTC. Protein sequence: CAWIIAGARYEQYF.

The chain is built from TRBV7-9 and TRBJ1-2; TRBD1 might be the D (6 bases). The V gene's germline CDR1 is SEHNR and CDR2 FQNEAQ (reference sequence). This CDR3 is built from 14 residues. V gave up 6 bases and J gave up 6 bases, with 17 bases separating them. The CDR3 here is CASRKEGDYNGYTF. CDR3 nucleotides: TGTGCCAGCAGGAAAGAGGGGGATTATAATGGCTACACCTTC.

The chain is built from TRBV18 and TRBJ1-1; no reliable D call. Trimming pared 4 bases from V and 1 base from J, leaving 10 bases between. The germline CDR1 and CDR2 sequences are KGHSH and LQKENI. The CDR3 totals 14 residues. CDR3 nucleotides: TGTGCCAGCTCACACAAACACCCGAACACTGAAGCTTTCTTT. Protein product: CASSHKHPNTEAFF.

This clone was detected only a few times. The CDR3 here is CASSLGWTTEAFF. The CDR3 DNA follows: TGTGCCAGCAGTTTAGGCTGGACTACGGAAGCTTTCTTT. The rearrangement links TRBV12-3 or TRBV12-4 to TRBJ1-1; D gene ambiguous. V was trimmed by 1 base and J by 8 bases, leaving 11 bases between them. The CDR3 is 13 amino acids.

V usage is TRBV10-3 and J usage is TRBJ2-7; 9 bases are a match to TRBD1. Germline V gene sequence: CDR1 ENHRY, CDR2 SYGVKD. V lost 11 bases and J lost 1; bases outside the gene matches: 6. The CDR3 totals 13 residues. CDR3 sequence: CAVGGQGSYEQYF. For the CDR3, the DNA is TGTGCCGTCGGGGGACAGGGATCCTACGAGCAGTACTTC.

DNA for the CDR3: TGTGCCAGCAGTTACGGGAAACAGGGGCCCACTGAAGCTTTCTTT. Amino acids: CASSYGKQGPTEAFF. This chain connects TRBV6-5 to TRBJ1-1; 7 positions match TRBD1. Trimming took 2 bases from V and 4 from J; bases not matched to a gene: 7. Per the germline V gene, CDR1 is MNHEY and CDR2 is SVGAGI. This CDR3 comprises 15 residues.

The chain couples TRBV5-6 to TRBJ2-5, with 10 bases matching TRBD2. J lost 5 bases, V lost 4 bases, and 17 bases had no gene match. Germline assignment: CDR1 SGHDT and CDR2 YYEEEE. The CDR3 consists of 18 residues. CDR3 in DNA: TGTGCCAGCAGCAGCTTGAATTCACTAGCGGGAAAATCGGAGACCCAGTACTTC. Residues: CASSSLNSLAGKSETQYF.